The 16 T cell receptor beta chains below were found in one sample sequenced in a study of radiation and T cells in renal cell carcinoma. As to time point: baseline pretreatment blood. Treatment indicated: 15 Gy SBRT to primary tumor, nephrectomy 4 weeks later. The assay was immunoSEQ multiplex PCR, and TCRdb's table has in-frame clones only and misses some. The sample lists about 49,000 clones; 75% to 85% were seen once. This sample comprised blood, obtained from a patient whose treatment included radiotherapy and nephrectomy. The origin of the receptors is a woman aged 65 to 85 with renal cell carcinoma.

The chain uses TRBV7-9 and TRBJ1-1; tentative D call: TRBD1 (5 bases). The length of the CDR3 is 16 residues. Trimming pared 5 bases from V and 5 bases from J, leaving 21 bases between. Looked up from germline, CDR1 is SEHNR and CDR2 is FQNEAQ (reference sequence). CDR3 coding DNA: TGTGCCAGCAGCCCGATTGGGACGTTGGGGAAAACTGAAGCTTTCTTT. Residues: CASSPIGTLGKTEAFF.

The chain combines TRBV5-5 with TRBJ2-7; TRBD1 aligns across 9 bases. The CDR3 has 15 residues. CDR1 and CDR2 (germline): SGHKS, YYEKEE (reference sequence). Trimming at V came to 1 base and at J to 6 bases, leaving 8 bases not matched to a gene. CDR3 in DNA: TGTGCCAGCAGCTTGACCGGGACAGGGTCTGGCGAGCAGTACTTC. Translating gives CASSLTGTGSGEQYF.

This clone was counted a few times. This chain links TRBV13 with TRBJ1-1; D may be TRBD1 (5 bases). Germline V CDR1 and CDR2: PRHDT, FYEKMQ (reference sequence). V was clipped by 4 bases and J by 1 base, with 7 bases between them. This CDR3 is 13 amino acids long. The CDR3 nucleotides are TGTGCCAGCAGCTACACAGGGAACACTGAAGCTTTCTTT. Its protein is CASSYTGNTEAFF.

The CDR3 loop is CASSRDGGREQYF. In DNA form, the CDR3 reads TGTGCCAGCAGCAGGGACGGGGGCCGCGAGCAGTACTTC. The chain combines TRBV11-1 with TRBJ2-7, with D perhaps being TRBD1 or TRBD2 (6 bases each). This CDR3 contains 13 residues. Germline V gene sequence: CDR1 SGHAT, CDR2 FQDESV (reference sequence). Trimming took off 5 bases at V and 6 bases at J, with 14 bases between the two ends.

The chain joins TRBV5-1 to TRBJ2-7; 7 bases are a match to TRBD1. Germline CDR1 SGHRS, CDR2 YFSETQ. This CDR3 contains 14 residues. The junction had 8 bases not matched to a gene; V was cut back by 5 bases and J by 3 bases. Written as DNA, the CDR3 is TGCGCCAGCAGTTCGACTCGGGACAGCTACGAGCAGTACTTC. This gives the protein CASSSTRDSYEQYF.

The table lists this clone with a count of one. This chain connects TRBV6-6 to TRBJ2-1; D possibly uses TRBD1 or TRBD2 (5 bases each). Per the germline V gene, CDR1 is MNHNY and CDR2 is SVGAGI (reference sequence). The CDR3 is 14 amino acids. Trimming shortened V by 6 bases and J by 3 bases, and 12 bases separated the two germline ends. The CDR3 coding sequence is TGTGCCAGCAGGACGGGACCCCGCTACAATGAGCAGTTCTTC. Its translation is CASRTGPRYNEQFF.

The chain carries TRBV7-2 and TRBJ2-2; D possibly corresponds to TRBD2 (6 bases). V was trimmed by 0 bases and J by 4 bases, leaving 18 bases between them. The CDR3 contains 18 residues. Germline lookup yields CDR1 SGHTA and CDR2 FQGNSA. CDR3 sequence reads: CASSLAGGPIAFTGELFF. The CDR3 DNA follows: TGTGCCAGCAGCTTAGCCGGAGGGCCCATAGCCTTCACCGGGGAGCTGTTTTTT.

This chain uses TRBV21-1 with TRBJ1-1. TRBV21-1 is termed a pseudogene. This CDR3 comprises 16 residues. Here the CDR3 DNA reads TGTGCCAGCAGCAAAAGTACGGACTCTCGAAACACTGAAGCTTTCTTT. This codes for CASSKSTDSRNTEAFF.

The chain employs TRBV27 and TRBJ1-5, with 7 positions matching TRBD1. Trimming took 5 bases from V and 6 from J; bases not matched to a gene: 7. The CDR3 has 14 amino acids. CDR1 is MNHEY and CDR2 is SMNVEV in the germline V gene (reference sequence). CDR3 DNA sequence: TGTGCCAGCAGTACACTCGACAGGGCTCAGCCCCAGCATTTT. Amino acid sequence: CASSTLDRAQPQHF.

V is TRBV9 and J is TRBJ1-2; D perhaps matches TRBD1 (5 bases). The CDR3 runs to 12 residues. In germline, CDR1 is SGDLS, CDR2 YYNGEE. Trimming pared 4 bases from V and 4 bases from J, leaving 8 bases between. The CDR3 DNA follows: TGTGCCAGCAGCCGGACAAGCTATGGCTACACCTTC. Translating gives CASSRTSYGYTF. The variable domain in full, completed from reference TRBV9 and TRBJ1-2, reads DSGVTQTPKHLITATGQRVTLRCSPRSGDLSVYWYQQSLDQGLQFLIQYYNGEERAKGNILERFSAQQFPDLHSELNLSSLELGDSALYFCASSRTSYGYTFGSGTRLTVV.

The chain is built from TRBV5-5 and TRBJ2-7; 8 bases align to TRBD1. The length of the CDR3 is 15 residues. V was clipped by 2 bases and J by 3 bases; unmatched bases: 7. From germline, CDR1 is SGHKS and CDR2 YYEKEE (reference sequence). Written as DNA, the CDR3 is TGTGCCAGCAGCTTCCGGTCAGGGGGCAGCTACGAGCAGTACTTC. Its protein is CASSFRSGGSYEQYF.

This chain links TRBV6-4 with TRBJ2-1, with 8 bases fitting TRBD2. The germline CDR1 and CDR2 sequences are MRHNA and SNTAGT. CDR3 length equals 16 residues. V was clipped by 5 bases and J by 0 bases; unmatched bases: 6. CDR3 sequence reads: CASSNRGGSSYNEQFF. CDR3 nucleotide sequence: TGTGCCAGCAGTAACCGCGGGGGGAGCTCCTACAATGAGCAGTTCTTC.

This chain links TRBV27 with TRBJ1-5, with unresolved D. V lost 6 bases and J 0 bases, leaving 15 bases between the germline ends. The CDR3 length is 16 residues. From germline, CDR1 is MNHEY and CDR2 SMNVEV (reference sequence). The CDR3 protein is CASRTRAAYSNQPQHF. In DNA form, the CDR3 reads TGTGCCAGCAGGACAAGGGCAGCCTATAGCAATCAGCCCCAGCATTTT.

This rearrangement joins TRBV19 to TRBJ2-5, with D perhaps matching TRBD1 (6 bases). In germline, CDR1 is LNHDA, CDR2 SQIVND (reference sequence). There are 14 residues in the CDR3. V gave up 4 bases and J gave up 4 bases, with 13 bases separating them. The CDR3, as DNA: TGTGCCAGTAGTACAGACAGGCTAGGAGAGACCCAGTACTTC. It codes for CASSTDRLGETQYF.

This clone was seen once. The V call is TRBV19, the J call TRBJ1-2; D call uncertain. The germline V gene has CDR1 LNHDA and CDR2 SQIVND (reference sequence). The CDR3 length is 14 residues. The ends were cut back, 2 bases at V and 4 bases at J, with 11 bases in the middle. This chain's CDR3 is CASSIIEPLYGYTF. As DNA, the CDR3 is TGTGCCAGTAGTATAATTGAACCTCTCTATGGCTACACCTTC.

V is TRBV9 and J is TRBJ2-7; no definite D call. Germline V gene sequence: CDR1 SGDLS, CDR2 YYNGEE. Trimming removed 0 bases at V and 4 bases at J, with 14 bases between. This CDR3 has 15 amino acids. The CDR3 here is CASSVGPETLYEQYF. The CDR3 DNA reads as TGTGCCAGCAGCGTAGGTCCCGAAACCCTTTACGAGCAGTACTTC.